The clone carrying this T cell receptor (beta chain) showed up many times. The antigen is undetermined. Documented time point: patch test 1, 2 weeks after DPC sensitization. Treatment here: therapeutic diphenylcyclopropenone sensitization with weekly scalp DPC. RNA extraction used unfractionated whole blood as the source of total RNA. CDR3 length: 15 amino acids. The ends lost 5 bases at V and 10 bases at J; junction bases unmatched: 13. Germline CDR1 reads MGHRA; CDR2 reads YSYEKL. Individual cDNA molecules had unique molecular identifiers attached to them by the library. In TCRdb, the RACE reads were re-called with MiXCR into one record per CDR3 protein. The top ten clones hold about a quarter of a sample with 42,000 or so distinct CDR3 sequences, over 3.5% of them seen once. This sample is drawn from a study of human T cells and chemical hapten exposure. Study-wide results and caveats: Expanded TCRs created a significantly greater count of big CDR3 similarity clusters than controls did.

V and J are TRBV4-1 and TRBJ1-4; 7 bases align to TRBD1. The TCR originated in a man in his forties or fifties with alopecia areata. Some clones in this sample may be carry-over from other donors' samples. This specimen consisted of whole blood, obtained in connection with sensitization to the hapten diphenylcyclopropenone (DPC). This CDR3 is CASSIQGMGGSKLFF. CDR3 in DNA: TGCGCCAGCAGCATACAGGGGATGGGTGGGTCAAAACTGTTTTTT.